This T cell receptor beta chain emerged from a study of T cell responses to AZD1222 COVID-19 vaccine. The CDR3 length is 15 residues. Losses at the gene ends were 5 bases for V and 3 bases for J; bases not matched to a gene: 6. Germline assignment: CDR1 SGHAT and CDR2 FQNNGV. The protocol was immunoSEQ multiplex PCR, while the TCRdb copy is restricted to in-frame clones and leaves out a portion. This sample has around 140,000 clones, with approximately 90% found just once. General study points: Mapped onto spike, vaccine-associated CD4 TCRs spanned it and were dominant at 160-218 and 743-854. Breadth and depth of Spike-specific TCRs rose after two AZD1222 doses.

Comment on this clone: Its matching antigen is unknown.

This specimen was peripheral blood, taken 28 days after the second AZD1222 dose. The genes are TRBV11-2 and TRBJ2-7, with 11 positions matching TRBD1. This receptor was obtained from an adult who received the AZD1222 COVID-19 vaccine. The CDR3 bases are TGTGCCAGCAGCCGGGACAGGGGGTTGTACTACGAGCAGTACTTC. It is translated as CASSRDRGLYYEQYF.